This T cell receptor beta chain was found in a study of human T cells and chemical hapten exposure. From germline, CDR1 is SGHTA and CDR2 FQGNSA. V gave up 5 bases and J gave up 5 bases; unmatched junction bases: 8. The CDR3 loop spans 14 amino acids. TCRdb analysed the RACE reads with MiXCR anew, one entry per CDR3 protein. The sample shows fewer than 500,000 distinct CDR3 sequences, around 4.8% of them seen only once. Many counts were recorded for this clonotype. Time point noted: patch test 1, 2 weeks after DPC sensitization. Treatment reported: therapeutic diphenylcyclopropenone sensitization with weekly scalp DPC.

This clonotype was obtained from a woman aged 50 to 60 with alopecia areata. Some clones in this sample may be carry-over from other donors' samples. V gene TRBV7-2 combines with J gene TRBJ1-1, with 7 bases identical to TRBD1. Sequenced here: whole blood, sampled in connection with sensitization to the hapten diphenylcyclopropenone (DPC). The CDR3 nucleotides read TGTGCCAGCAGCCCCCGACAGGGAGGGACTGAAGCTTTCTTT. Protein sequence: CASSPRQGGTEAFF.